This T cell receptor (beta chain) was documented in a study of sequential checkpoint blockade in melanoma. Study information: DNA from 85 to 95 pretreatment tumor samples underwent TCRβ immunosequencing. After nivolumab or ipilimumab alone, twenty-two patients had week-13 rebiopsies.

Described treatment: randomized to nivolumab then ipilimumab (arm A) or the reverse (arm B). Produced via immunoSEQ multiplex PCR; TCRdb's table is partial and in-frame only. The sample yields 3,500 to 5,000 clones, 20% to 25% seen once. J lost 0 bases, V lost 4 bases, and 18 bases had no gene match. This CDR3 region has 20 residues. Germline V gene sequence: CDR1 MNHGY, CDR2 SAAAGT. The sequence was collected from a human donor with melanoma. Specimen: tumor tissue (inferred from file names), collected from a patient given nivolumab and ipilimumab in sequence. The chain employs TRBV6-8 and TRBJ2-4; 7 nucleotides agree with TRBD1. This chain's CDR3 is CASSSFPDRWVPGAKNIQYF. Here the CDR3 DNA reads TGTGCCAGCAGTTCTTTTCCGGACAGGTGGGTTCCGGGAGCCAAAAACATTCAGTACTTC.